The T cell receptor (beta chain) described here comes from a study of T cells in Graves' hyperthyroidism and ophthalmopathy. Study as a whole: Before any treatment, at initial diagnosis, peripheral blood was collected. Study-wide results and limits: Through a model of 13 V-J features, ophthalmopathy was separated from stable hyperthyroidism.

V gave up 8 bases and J gave up 4 bases, with 8 bases separating them. The CDR3 length is 12 residues. Germline V gene lookup returns CDR1 MNHNS and CDR2 SASEGT. This clonotype has a single count. Its antigen is unknown. Authors of the study amplified TCR beta CDR3 regions from RNA transcripts. Researchers ran a first-round RT-PCR on the TCR CDR3 using the HTBI primer set. TCRdb independently ran MiXCR on the multiplex PCR reads; one entry per CDR3 protein. The profile covers hundreds of thousands of distinct CDR3 sequences, with approximately 20% appearing a single time and around 47% taken by the ten largest.

Sequenced input: blood. This sequence was found in a man between 40 and 49 years old with Graves' hyperthyroidism. V gene TRBV6-1 combines with J gene TRBJ2-2; D uncertain. The CDR3 DNA reads as TGTGCCAGCCAGCCACTCACCGGGGAGCTGTTTTTT. Protein sequence: CASQPLTGELFF.